Listed below are T cell receptor beta chains from one sample, sequenced in a study of OX40 agonist ivuxolimab in advanced cancers. Only in-frame clones appear in the TCRdb table, and some are missing; sequencing was by immunoSEQ multiplex PCR. The sample lists 60,000 to 70,000 clones; approximately 87% were seen once. Sequencing used CD4+ or CD8+ T cells sorted from blood, obtained in a trial of the OX40 agonist ivuxolimab. The receptors here all came from an adult with an advanced solid tumor such as melanoma, head and neck, liver or kidney cancer. Both conserved end residues are part of each CDR3. A D gene is named only where the DNA matches it firmly. For some rows the clone size is stated as once, few or many, or as a class when expanded; others skip it.

clone size	D gene	V gene	J gene	CDR3 protein	CDR3 DNA
-	-	TRBV6-5	TRBJ1-4	CASSWTDGATNEKLFF	TGTGCCAGCAGTTGGACAGATGGCGCAACTAATGAAAAACTGTTTTTT
-	-	TRBV14	TRBJ2-5	CASSQAGRSSETQYF	TGTGCCAGCAGCCAAGCGGGGAGGAGTTCGGAGACCCAGTACTTC
-	-	TRBV28	TRBJ2-7	CASRTGAYTYEQYF	TGTGCCAGCAGAACCGGGGCCTACACCTACGAGCAGTACTTC
-	TRBD2	TRBV18	TRBJ2-5	CASSPVDRGVETQYF	TGTGCCAGCTCACCAGTCGACCGGGGGGTCGAGACCCAGTACTTC
-	TRBD2	TRBV2	TRBJ2-2	CASSEDRWGLNAGELFF	TGTGCCAGCAGTGAAGATCGGTGGGGACTAAACGCCGGGGAGCTGTTTTTT
medium-sized	-	TRBV7-2	TRBJ2-7	CASSLGPLNEQYF	TGTGCCAGCAGCCTGGGCCCTCTCAACGAGCAGTACTTC
-	TRBD1	TRBV9	TRBJ1-6	CASSITGDVGSPLHF	TGTGCCAGCAGCATCACAGGGGATGTAGGTTCACCCCTCCACTTT
-	-	TRBV19	TRBJ1-2	CASSMDGGPGYTF	TGTGCCAGTAGTATGGACGGGGGCCCTGGCTACACCTTC
-	TRBD1	TRBV4-1	TRBJ2-6	CASRQGTRSTGANVLTF	TGCGCCAGCAGACAGGGGACCCGCTCAACTGGGGCCAACGTCCTGACTTTC
-	-	TRBV2	TRBJ2-1	CASSVTSVGNEQFF	TGTGCCAGCAGTGTAACCAGCGTTGGCAATGAGCAGTTCTTC
-	TRBD1	TRBV18	TRBJ1-4	CASSGPGQDATNEKLFF	TGTGCCAGCTCAGGACCGGGACAGGATGCAACTAATGAAAAACTGTTTTTT
-	-	TRBV2	TRBJ2-1	CASKGGPLDEQFF	TGTGCCAGCAAAGGCGGACCCTTGGATGAGCAGTTCTTC
-	-	TRBV28	TRBJ2-2	CASSLPGGGVGYIGELFF	TGTGCCAGCAGTTTGCCCGGAGGGGGCGTAGGTTATATCGGGGAGCTGTTTTTT
-	-	TRBV6-1	TRBJ2-1	CASSETGQSYNEQFF	TGTGCCAGCAGTGAAACGGGACAATCCTACAATGAGCAGTTCTTC
-	-	TRBV7-9	TRBJ1-1	CASSRVPNTEAFF	TGTGCCAGCTCGAGGGTCCCGAACACTGAAGCTTTCTTT
-	TRBD1	TRBV11-2	TRBJ1-2	CASARGQGYGYTF	TGTGCCAGCGCTCGTGGACAGGGCTATGGCTACACCTTC
-	-	TRBV7-2	TRBJ2-5	CASSLFEAETQYF	TGTGCCAGCAGCTTATTTGAGGCGGAGACCCAGTACTTC
-	TRBD2	TRBV6-4	TRBJ2-7	CARTLAGGSYEQYF	TGTGCCAGGACTTTAGCGGGAGGTTCCTACGAGCAGTACTTC
-	-	TRBV7-2	TRBJ1-2	CASSFRSEINYGYTF	TGTGCCAGCAGCTTTAGGTCAGAGATTAACTATGGCTACACCTTC
-	-	TRBV5-1	TRBJ1-1	CASSLGRAMNTEAFF	TGCGCCAGCAGCTTGGGTCGGGCCATGAACACTGAAGCTTTCTTT
-	-	TRBV18	TRBJ2-3	CASSPGGDRDTQYF	TGTGCCAGCTCACCCGGCGGTGATCGGGATACGCAGTATTTT
-	TRBD1	TRBV19	TRBJ1-2	CASRDDRVSDGYTF	TGTGCCAGTAGAGACGACAGGGTGTCAGATGGCTACACCTTC
-	TRBD2	TRBV11-2	TRBJ2-7	CASSSPWIAGASYEQYF	TGTGCCAGCAGCTCCCCTTGGATAGCGGGGGCCTCCTACGAGCAGTACTTC
-	-	TRBV27	TRBJ2-5	CASSSQETQYF	TGTGCCAGCAGTTCCCAAGAGACCCAGTACTTC
-	TRBD1	TRBV4-2	TRBJ2-1	CASSRVETGSYNEQFF	TGTGCCAGCAGCCGAGTAGAGACAGGGTCCTACAATGAGCAGTTCTTC
few	-	TRBV6-5	TRBJ2-3	CASRRGGGTDTQYF	TGTGCCAGCCGACGGGGAGGAGGCACAGATACGCAGTATTTT
-	-	TRBV19	TRBJ2-7	CASSFSPGRYEQYF	TGTGCCAGTAGTTTCAGCCCAGGACGCTACGAGCAGTACTTC
-	-	TRBV4-1	TRBJ1-5	CASSQEPPQGSLQPQHF	TGCGCCAGCAGCCAAGAACCCCCCCAGGGCAGCCTTCAGCCCCAGCATTTT
-	-	TRBV4-2	TRBJ1-6	CASSQDPQVGYNSPLHF	TGTGCCAGCAGCCAAGATCCGCAGGTCGGCTATAATTCACCCCTCCACTTT
-	-	TRBV15	TRBJ2-6	CATSSGRSSGANVLTF	TGTGCCACCAGCAGCGGCAGGAGCTCTGGGGCCAACGTCCTGACTTTC
-	TRBD1	TRBV19	TRBJ1-4	CASSILGTGDEKLFF	TGTGCCAGTAGTATCCTTGGGACAGGGGATGAAAAACTGTTTTTT
-	-	TRBV27	TRBJ2-3	CASSFPSTDTQYF	TGTGCCAGCAGTTTCCCTAGCACAGATACGCAGTATTTT
-	-	TRBV14	TRBJ2-3	CASSQRRGTSTDTQYF	TGTGCCAGCAGCCAACGGCGGGGTACTAGCACAGATACGCAGTATTTT
-	-	TRBV5-1	TRBJ2-5	CASSSGRRQTTQYF	TGCGCCAGCAGTTCGGGACGCCGACAAACGACCCAGTACTTC
once	TRBD1	TRBV18	TRBJ1-6	CASSEGGQGLNSPLHF	TGTGCCAGCTCGGAAGGGGGACAGGGCCTTAATTCACCCCTCCACTTT
-	-	TRBV28	TRBJ1-3	CASWRGRRFSGNTIYF	TGTGCCAGCTGGCGGGGACGGAGGTTTTCTGGAAACACCATATATTTT
-	TRBD2	TRBV28	TRBJ2-5	CASRETGTIQETQYF	TGTGCCAGCAGGGAAACCGGGACTATCCAAGAGACCCAGTACTTC
-	TRBD1	TRBV7-2	TRBJ1-2	CASSLVTGGASNYGYTF	TGTGCCAGCAGCTTAGTGACAGGGGGCGCCTCCAACTATGGCTACACCTTC
-	-	TRBV20-1	TRBJ2-7	CSARGLREQYF	TGCAGTGCTAGAGGGCTCCGGGAGCAGTACTTC
-	TRBD1	TRBV11-3	TRBJ2-3	CASSFGQVADTQYF	TGTGCCAGCAGCTTCGGACAGGTCGCAGATACGCAGTATTTT
few	-	TRBV5-1	TRBJ2-3	CASSLGPETQYF	TGCGCCAGCAGCTTGGGCCCGGAGACGCAGTATTTT
once	-	TRBV18	TRBJ2-7	CASSEMTDSYEQYF	TGTGCCAGCTCAGAGATGACAGATTCCTACGAGCAGTACTTC
medium-sized	-	TRBV2	TRBJ1-6	CASSVESNSPLHF	TGTGCCAGCAGTGTTGAGAGTAATTCACCCCTCCACTTT
-	TRBD1	TRBV7-6	TRBJ2-7	CASSSRQGDFEQYF	TGTGCCAGCAGCTCCCGACAGGGAGACTTCGAGCAGTACTTC